Listed below are T cell receptor beta chains from one sample, sequenced in a study of early T cells in non-severe SARS-CoV-2 infection. TCRdb reprocessed the 5' RACE reads with MiXCR, giving one entry per CDR3 protein. The sample lists about 50,000 distinct CDR3 sequences, around 16% occurring once. The starting material was whole blood, obtained at baseline. The receptors here all came from an adult who was a healthcare worker with PCR-confirmed SARS-CoV-2 infection or an uninfected control (not recorded which). Both conserved end residues are part of each CDR3. The D gene is left open where the match is weak. Only some rows state a clone size, as once, few, many or a class for expanded clones.

J,V,size,D,CDR3,DNA
TRBJ2-3,TRBV9,many,.,CASSPHSTGTDTQYF,TGTGCCAGCAGCCCCCACTCGACGGGGACAGATACGCAGTATTTT
TRBJ1-5,TRBV25-1,medium-sized,.,CASSEPPPAGSNQPQHF,TGTGCCAGCAGTGAACCCCCCCCCGCGGGCAGCAATCAGCCCCAGCATTTT
TRBJ2-1,TRBV7-8,few,.,CASSPGGRNEQFF,TGTGCCAGCAGCCCGGGTGGTAGAAATGAGCAGTTCTTC
TRBJ2-1,TRBV20-1,many,.,CSVTGRGNEQFF,TGCAGCGTAACGGGGCGAGGCAATGAGCAGTTCTTC
TRBJ2-5,TRBV12-3/TRBV12-4,.,.,CASSMDFRETQYF,TGTGCCAGCAGTATGGACTTTCGAGAGACCCAGTACTTC
TRBJ1-1,TRBV11-2,few,TRBD1,CASSSSQGWTEAFF,TGTGCCAGCAGCTCCTCACAGGGGTGGACTGAAGCTTTCTTT
TRBJ2-6,TRBV2,many,.,CASSEGGSGANVLTF,TGTGCCAGCAGTGAGGGGGGATCTGGGGCCAACGTCCTGACTTTC
TRBJ2-2,TRBV11-2,many,.,CASSPRVATNTGELFF,TGTGCCAGCAGCCCCAGGGTAGCGACGAACACCGGGGAGCTGTTTTTT
TRBJ2-3,TRBV2,many,TRBD2,CASSDLSGSTDTQYF,TGTGCCAGCAGTGACCTTAGCGGGAGCACAGATACGCAGTATTTT
TRBJ1-1,TRBV5-1,few,TRBD1,CASSLLGQDTEAFF,TGCGCCAGCAGCCTCTTGGGACAGGACACTGAAGCTTTCTTT
TRBJ2-1,TRBV10-3,.,.,CAISEGGINNEQFF,TGTGCCATCAGTGAGGGGGGGATTAACAATGAGCAGTTCTTC
TRBJ2-4,TRBV28,few,.,CASSVIGDQNIQYF,TGTGCCAGCAGTGTTATCGGGGACCAAAACATTCAGTACTTC
TRBJ1-2,TRBV13,.,.,CASSSSMRPHYGYTF,TGTGCCAGCAGCTCCAGCATGCGTCCCCACTATGGCTACACCTTC
TRBJ2-4,TRBV13,.,TRBD1,CASSLGQGTGHIQYF,TGTGCCAGCAGCTTAGGACAGGGGACGGGACACATTCAGTACTTC
TRBJ1-1,TRBV11-2,many,.,CASSSGQNTEAFF,TGTGCCAGCAGCTCGGGACAGAACACTGAAGCTTTCTTT
TRBJ2-3,TRBV10-1,.,TRBD2,CASSERVASGRGDTQYF,TGCGCCAGCAGTGAAAGAGTGGCTAGCGGGAGAGGAGATACGCAGTATTTT
TRBJ2-1,TRBV12-3/TRBV12-4,.,.,CASSPFRDEQFF,TGTGCCAGCAGTCCCTTTAGGGATGAGCAGTTCTTC
TRBJ1-5,TRBV20-1,many,.,CSARDLAGADLQPQHF,TGCAGTGCTAGAGATCTCGCAGGGGCGGATCTTCAGCCCCAGCATTTT
TRBJ2-3,TRBV20-1,few,.,CSASRGPADTQYF,TGCAGTGCTAGCCGCGGCCCCGCAGATACGCAGTATTTT
TRBJ1-5,TRBV4-2,.,.,CASSQERGYNQPQHF,TGTGCCAGCAGCCAAGAACGGGGCTACAATCAGCCCCAGCATTTT
TRBJ2-7,TRBV2,.,TRBD1,CASSGQGLSSYEQYF,TGTGCCAGCAGTGGACAGGGCCTTAGCTCCTACGAGCAGTACTTC
TRBJ2-7,TRBV11-2,few,.,CASSLGDGAYEQYF,TGTGCCAGCAGCTTAGGGGACGGAGCCTACGAGCAGTACTTC
TRBJ2-3,TRBV7-9,once,.,CASSPGPDTQYF,TGTGCCAGCAGCCCGGGCCCAGATACGCAGTATTTT
TRBJ2-4,TRBV27,few,.,CASSSGAGNGIQYF,TGTGCCAGCAGCTCAGGGGCCGGGAACGGCATTCAGTACTTC
TRBJ2-1,TRBV5-1,few,.,CASGGPYNEQFF,TGCGCCAGCGGGGGGCCTTACAATGAGCAGTTCTTC
TRBJ1-2,TRBV27,few,.,CASSLQVGYGYTF,TGTGCCAGCAGTTTACAGGTTGGGTATGGCTACACCTTC
TRBJ2-2,TRBV5-6,few,.,CASSLEAGELFF,TGTGCCAGCAGCTTGGAAGCCGGGGAGCTGTTTTTT
TRBJ2-7,TRBV5-1,.,.,CASSLERGLPYEQYF,TGCGCCAGCAGCTTGGAACGGGGGCTACCTTACGAGCAGTACTTC
TRBJ2-7,TRBV21-1,few,.,CASSRADTYEQYF,TGTGCCAGCAGCCGGGCCGACACCTACGAGCAGTACTTC
TRBJ2-1,TRBV14,.,.,CASSQAYGQSSSYNEQFF,TGTGCCAGCAGCCAAGCATATGGACAGTCCAGCTCCTACAATGAGCAGTTCTTC
TRBJ2-5,TRBV7-9,.,.,CASSPGPGETQYF,TGTGCCAGCAGCCCCGGTCCGGGGGAGACCCAGTACTTC
TRBJ2-7,TRBV7-2,few,TRBD2,CASRTSGGPYEQYF,TGTGCCAGCAGGACAAGCGGGGGACCTTACGAGCAGTACTTC
TRBJ2-1,TRBV7-3,.,TRBD2,CASSLAGGREQFF,TGTGCCAGCAGCCTAGCGGGAGGGCGTGAGCAGTTCTTC
TRBJ1-2,TRBV3-1,few,TRBD1,CASSEGQGSGYTF,TGTGCCAGCAGCGAGGGACAGGGAAGTGGCTACACCTTC
TRBJ2-1,TRBV20-1,many,TRBD2,CSAPGLAGGDNEQFF,TGCAGTGCCCCGGGACTAGCGGGAGGGGACAATGAGCAGTTCTTC
TRBJ2-7,TRBV6-6,.,.,CASSYFKSDYEQYF,TGTGCCAGCAGTTACTTTAAGTCGGACTACGAGCAGTACTTC
TRBJ2-7,TRBV20-1,.,TRBD2,CSARLAGGRGEQYF,TGCAGTGCTAGACTAGCGGGAGGGCGGGGCGAGCAGTACTTC
TRBJ2-4,TRBV3-1,few,TRBD1,CASSHPDRGNIQYF,TGTGCCAGCAGCCACCCAGACAGGGGAAACATTCAGTACTTC
TRBJ2-1,TRBV20-1,few,.,CSAATRRVDNEQFF,TGCAGTGCTGCGACTAGAAGGGTCGACAATGAGCAGTTCTTC
TRBJ2-1,TRBV6-4,few,.,CASSEGAHNEQFF,TGTGCCAGCAGTGAGGGGGCGCACAATGAGCAGTTCTTC
TRBJ2-7,TRBV7-9,.,TRBD2,CASSLTSDEQYF,TGTGCCAGCAGCTTGACTAGCGACGAGCAGTACTTC
TRBJ1-1,TRBV6-1,few,.,CASLHPRARNTEAFF,TGTGCCAGCCTTCATCCCAGGGCCCGGAACACTGAAGCTTTCTTT
TRBJ1-1,TRBV3-1,many,TRBD1,CASSQDHVRGGSGVDTEAFF,TGTGCCAGCAGCCAAGACCACGTCAGGGGGGGAAGCGGGGTGGACACTGAAGCTTTCTTT
TRBJ1-6,TRBV3-1,.,.,CASSRTTASGSPLHF,TGTGCCAGCAGCCGGACGACTGCCTCCGGCTCACCCCTCCACTTT
TRBJ2-1,TRBV7-2,.,TRBD1,CASSLTRDRGRHEQFF,TGTGCCAGCAGCCTTACCCGGGACAGGGGGCGACACGAGCAGTTCTTC
TRBJ2-2,TRBV11-2,.,TRBD1,CASSLGQFALTGELFF,TGTGCCAGCAGCTTGGGACAGTTTGCCTTAACCGGGGAGCTGTTTTTT
TRBJ2-2,TRBV5-1,.,TRBD1,CASTSTGTGNTGELFF,TGCGCCAGCACCTCCACCGGGACAGGGAACACCGGGGAGCTGTTTTTT
TRBJ2-1,TRBV6-7,few,.,CASTGPGNEQFF,TGTGCCAGCACGGGGCCGGGGAATGAGCAGTTCTTC
TRBJ1-1,TRBV7-3,many,.,CASSSRPREDGRDIHLEAFF,TGTGCCAGCAGCTCGCGCCCACGGGAGGACGGACGGGACATCCACTTGGAAGCTTTCTTT
TRBJ2-2,TRBV15,.,.,CATSRIQNTGELFF,TGTGCCACCAGCAGGATACAGAACACCGGGGAGCTGTTTTTT
TRBJ2-5,TRBV9,few,.,CASSPGPQETQYF,TGTGCCAGCAGCCCCGGCCCCCAAGAGACCCAGTACTTC
TRBJ2-7,TRBV7-9,.,.,CASSYGHFYEQYF,TGTGCCAGCAGCTACGGACATTTCTACGAGCAGTACTTC
TRBJ2-1,TRBV19,many,TRBD2,CASSMQGLVPYNEQFF,TGTGCCAGTAGTATGCAGGGACTAGTTCCCTACAATGAGCAGTTCTTC
TRBJ1-2,TRBV5-1,few,.,CASSFYGARRGYTF,TGCGCCAGCAGCTTCTACGGTGCCCGAAGGGGCTACACCTTC
TRBJ2-7,TRBV5-1,.,TRBD2,CASSSALAGWAAEQYF,TGCGCCAGCAGCTCTGCCTTAGCGGGATGGGCTGCCGAGCAGTACTTC
TRBJ2-3,TRBV12-3/TRBV12-4,few,.,CASSFLQVADTQYF,TGTGCCAGCAGTTTTCTTCAGGTGGCAGATACGCAGTATTTT
TRBJ2-1,TRBV5-1,.,.,CASSLLGTEQFF,TGCGCCAGCAGCTTGCTCGGGACTGAGCAGTTCTTC
TRBJ2-1,TRBV20-1,many,.,CSARLESEQFF,TGCAGTGCTAGATTGGAGTCCGAGCAGTTCTTC